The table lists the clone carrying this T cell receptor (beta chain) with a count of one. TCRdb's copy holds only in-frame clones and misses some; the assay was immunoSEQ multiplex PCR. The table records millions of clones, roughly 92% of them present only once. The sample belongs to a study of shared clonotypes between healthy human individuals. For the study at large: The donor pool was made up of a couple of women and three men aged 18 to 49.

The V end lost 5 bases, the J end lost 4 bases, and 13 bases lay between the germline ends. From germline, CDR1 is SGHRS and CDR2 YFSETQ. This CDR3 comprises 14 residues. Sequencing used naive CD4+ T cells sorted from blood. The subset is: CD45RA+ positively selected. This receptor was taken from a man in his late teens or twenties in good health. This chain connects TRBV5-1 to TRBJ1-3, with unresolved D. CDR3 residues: CASSPGKEGNTIYF. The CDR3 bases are TGCGCCAGCAGTCCTGGTAAAGAGGGAAACACCATATATTTT.